Each of the 8 T cell receptor beta chains below was sequenced from the same sample in a study of Graves' ophthalmopathy and Graves' hyperthyroidism (dated by TCRdb to 2016 to 2019). The reads were generated on an Illumina HiSeq 2000. For repertoire sequencing, TCR beta CDR3 regions were amplified from RNA transcripts. A first-round RT-PCR used HTBI primers with the Qiagen OneStep RT-PCR kit, followed by a second-round multiplex PCR, size selection and purification. In-frame beta chains were kept once TCRdb had trimmed the public reads at Q25 with fastp and called clones with MiXCR. Every entry covers one CDR3 protein and lists the most common genes and DNA from its rows. In this sample the table shows hundreds of thousands of distinct CDR3 sequences, 22% of which occur a single time. Jointly, the top ten make up approximately 7.7% of the sample. Material: peripheral blood. Receptor source: a woman between 18 and 29 years old with stable Graves' hyperthyroidism. Some clones in this sample may be carry-over from other donors' samples. Donor details come from another sample of the same person, matched by shared clones.

This clonotype was found many times. This sequence joins TRBV28 and TRBJ1-5; D might be TRBD1 (6 bases). Trimming left V 4 bases short and J 2 bases short, with 15 bases between. The CDR3 has 16 residues. Germline V CDR1 and CDR2: MDHEN, SYDVKM. In nucleotides, the CDR3 is TGTGCCAGCAGTTCCTTGATGGAGGGGGGCAATCAGCCCCAGCATTTT. It yields the protein CASSSLMEGGNQPQHF.

This clonotype has a single count. The V gene is TRBV6-2 or TRBV6-3, the J gene TRBJ2-7; D possibly corresponds to TRBD2 (7 bases). Trimming shortened V by 2 bases and J by 6 bases, and 14 bases separated the two germline ends. The CDR3 covers 14 residues. Per the germline V gene, CDR1 is MNHEY and CDR2 is SVGEGT. CDR3 DNA sequence: TGTGCCAGCAGTTACCGGGGGGCGCTAGGCGAGCAGTACTTC. Encoded protein: CASSYRGALGEQYF.

This clonotype was recorded many times. The chain recombines TRBV14 with TRBJ1-3; 8 bases fit TRBD1. This CDR3 has 15 residues. The junction had 5 bases not matched to a gene; V was cut back by 4 bases and J by 3 bases. Germline V CDR1 and CDR2: SGHDN, FVKESK. CDR3 DNA: TGTGCCAGCAGCCCCCCCGGACAGGGTGGAAACACCATATATTTT. Protein product: CASSPPGQGGNTIYF.

As regards this clonotype: The final CDR3 position lacks the conserved phenylalanine or tryptophan, pointing to a likely read error. V is TRBV12-3 or TRBV12-4 and J is TRBJ1-1; the D is unclear. The V and J ends lost 7 bases and 7 bases respectively, with 16 bases between them. The CDR3 loop spans 13 amino acids. The CDR3 DNA follows: TGTGCCAGCATTATAGGGCGGGCAGATGAAGCTTTCTAT. Protein product: CASIIGRADEAFY.

This clonotype was counted at least ten times. The chain carries TRBV6-5 and TRBJ2-5, with TRBD1 matching 7 bases. The CDR3 sequence is 14 residues long. Germline trimming cut 0 bases from V and 4 bases from J; bases unmatched to any gene: 2. In germline, CDR1 is MNHEY, CDR2 SVGAGI. For the CDR3, the DNA is TGTGCCAGCAGTTACTCGACAGGGCGAGAGACCCAGTACTTC. Amino acid sequence: CASSYSTGRETQYF.

This clonotype was counted a few times. The J gene is TRBJ1-5, the V gene TRBV5-1, with D possibly matching TRBD1 (6 bases). Trimming removed 1 base from V and 5 bases from J, with 13 bases in between. Germline V lookup: CDR1 SGHRS, CDR2 YFSETQ. The CDR3 is 15 amino acids. For the CDR3, the DNA is TGCGCCAGCAGCTTGTCAGGGGACAATTATCAGCCCCAGCATTTT. Protein: CASSLSGDNYQPQHF.

There are many counts of this clonotype. The chain's CDR3 is CASSFEGFSEAFF. The CDR3 nucleotides are TGTGCCAGCAGTTTTGAGGGTTTCTCTGAAGCTTTCTTT. The V and J genes are TRBV28 and TRBJ1-1, with D unclear. Trimming left V 3 bases short and J 6 bases short, with 11 bases between. Looked up from germline, CDR1 is MDHEN and CDR2 is SYDVKM. The length of the CDR3 is 13 residues.

The genes are TRBV12-3 or TRBV12-4 and TRBJ1-2; 7 positions match TRBD1. The CDR3 runs 13 residues. Trimming at V came to 6 bases and at J to 7 bases, leaving 8 bases not matched to a gene. The CDR3 sequence is CASSSGGSSGYTF. The CDR3 nucleotides are TGTGCCAGCAGCTCAGGGGGATCTTCTGGCTACACCTTC.